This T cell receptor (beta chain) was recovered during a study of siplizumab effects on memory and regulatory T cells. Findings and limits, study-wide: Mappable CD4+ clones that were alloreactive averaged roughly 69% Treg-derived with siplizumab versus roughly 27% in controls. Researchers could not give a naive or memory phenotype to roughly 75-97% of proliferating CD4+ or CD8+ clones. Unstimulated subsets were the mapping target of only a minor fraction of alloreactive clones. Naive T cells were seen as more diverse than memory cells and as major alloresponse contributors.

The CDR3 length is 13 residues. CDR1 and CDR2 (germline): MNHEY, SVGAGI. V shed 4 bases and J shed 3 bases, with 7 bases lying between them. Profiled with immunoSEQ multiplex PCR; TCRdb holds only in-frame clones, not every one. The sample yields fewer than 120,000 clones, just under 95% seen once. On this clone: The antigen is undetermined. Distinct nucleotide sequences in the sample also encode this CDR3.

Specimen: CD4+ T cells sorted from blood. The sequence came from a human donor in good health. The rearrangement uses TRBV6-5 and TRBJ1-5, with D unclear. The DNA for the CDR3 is TGTGCCAGCAGTTCCCAGAACAATCAGCCCCAGCATTTT. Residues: CASSSQNNQPQHF.